Sequencing of this T cell receptor (beta chain) was carried out in a study of blood T cell repertoires in COVID-19. Overall study: Acute and convalescent COVID-19 specimens originated in the United States, Italy and Spain.

The V gene's germline CDR1 is MNHEY and CDR2 SVGEGT. V shed 6 bases, J shed 2 bases, and the junction held 14 bases outside the gene matches. This CDR3 has 19 amino acids. Enrolment of Seattle patients took place during active infection, and they were followed longitudinally. As originally analysed: Amplification from reference gene primers served as the basis for estimated nucleated cell counts. Measured with immunoSEQ multiplex PCR; TCRdb has only the in-frame clones, and not every one. V and J calls and clone size come straight from that table; D and trimming were deduced from the DNA. Seen here are some 290,000 clones, just under 90% observed once, and the top ten hold 8.5% to 14%.

The chain uses TRBV6-2 or TRBV6-3 and TRBJ1-5; 12 nucleotides align to TRBD1. This sequence originates from a woman in her twenties or thirties with COVID-19, enrolled during active disease. Sequencing was carried out using peripheral blood. The DNA for the CDR3 is TGTGCCAGCAGCCCTAGGAGGGACAGGGGGCGAGGGGGCAATCAGCCCCAGCATTTT. Translation gives CASSPRRDRGRGGNQPQHF.